This TCR beta chain was sequenced in a study of CD8 T cells in ankylosing spondylitis (dated by TCRdb to about 2017). For the study in its entirety: T cell receptor beta repertoires were profiled in healthy donors and ankylosing spondylitis patients so that disease-linked TCR variants could be found. The whole study cohort included 90 to 120 healthy donors and some 27 ankylosing spondylitis patients. Peripheral blood was sampled, and synovial fluid was additionally collected from ankylosing spondylitis patients. Beyond this particular receptor, the publication reports: Some TCR beta motif variants had previously been reported in synovial fluid and blood of reactive arthritis patients, which suggested common disease-initiation mechanisms. A CD8+ phenotype was shown by the disease-linked clones, which were found at relatively low frequencies in peripheral blood. Blood from ankylosing spondylitis patients appeared to be characterized by a TCR beta motif composed of roughly eight highly homologous amino acid variants. The disease-linked clones were reported to be significantly enriched in matched synovial fluid samples from ankylosing spondylitis patients.

This clonotype was recorded a few times. No cognate antigen has been identified for it. It has no much larger one-base neighbor in the sample; base qualities were not kept. The sample was run on an Illumina HiSeq 2500. TCR beta libraries were prepared by quantitative 5'-RACE with molecular barcodes. Turning to the authors' computational methods: To identify disease-linked TCR variants, a new computational method was used, one built on a probabilistic model of VDJ rearrangement. TCRdb took the public reads, trimmed them with fastp at Q25, ran MiXCR for clone calling and kept in-frame beta chains. Every distinct CDR3 protein forms one entry, paired with its most common genes and DNA. TCRdb assigned the V and J calls; the authors' analysis was not used. In all, the sample holds more than 300,000 distinct CDR3 sequences, and around 7.6% of those were seen once. Of the sample, approximately 15% falls within the top ten clones.

CDR1 and CDR2 are drawn from the germline V gene: SGHRS, YFSETQ. Trimming removed 0 bases from V and 3 bases from J; the gene matches leave 3 bases unexplained. Spanning cysteine to phenylalanine, the CDR3 consists of 15 amino acids. Only CDR3 DNA remains: 45 bases, in frame from the first base. This sequence originates from a male donor with ankylosing spondylitis. Sequencing was performed on blood, either unsorted or a sorted T cell fraction (not recorded which). Recombination connected TRBV5-1 to TRBJ2-1; TRBD2 lines up with 7 middle nucleotides. The CDR3: CASSLAGGDYNEQFF. The nucleotide sequence is TGCGCCAGCAGCTTGGCGGGAGGTGACTACAATGAGCAGTTCTTC.